Listed below are T cell receptor beta chains from one sample, sequenced in a study of beta chain features in type 1 diabetes. TCRdb's table, derived via immunoSEQ multiplex PCR, lists solely in-frame clones and lacks some. The sample carries 900,000 or so clones, 17% recorded once. Input material: naive CD4+ T cells from blood. The receptors derive from a woman aged 18-30 years in good health. The CDR3 runs from the conserved cysteine through the conserved F or W. Fields, in order: V gene, clone size, J gene, D gene, CDR3 length, CDR3 protein, CDR3 DNA. The D gene is left open where the match is weak. Clone size appears in some rows only: once, few, many, or a class for an expanded clone.

TRBV7-2	NA	TRBJ1-4	NA	12	CASSRRGEKLFF	TGTGCCAGCAGCCGTCGGGGGGAAAAACTGTTTTTT
TRBV4-2	NA	TRBJ1-1	NA	16	CASSHPFTGTNTEAFF	TGTGCCAGCAGCCACCCCTTCACAGGGACAAACACTGAAGCTTTCTTT
TRBV7-2	NA	TRBJ2-7	NA	14	CASSFQGGPYEQYF	TGTGCCAGCAGCTTTCAGGGCGGACCCTACGAGCAGTACTTC
TRBV4-2	few	TRBJ2-1	NA	13	CASSQDGDGEQFF	TGTGCCAGCAGCCAAGATGGGGATGGTGAGCAGTTCTTC
TRBV7-9	few	TRBJ1-5	TRBD1	17	CASSVLNWTGVDQPQHF	TGTGCCAGCAGCGTATTAAATTGGACAGGGGTCGATCAGCCCCAGCATTTT
TRBV6-6	few	TRBJ1-5	TRBD1	15	CASRVMGQANQPQHF	TGTGCCAGCAGAGTGATGGGACAGGCGAATCAGCCCCAGCATTTT
TRBV5-4	NA	TRBJ2-2	TRBD2	16	CASRPGTSIYTGELFF	TGTGCCAGCAGGCCCGGGACTAGCATATACACCGGGGAGCTGTTTTTT
TRBV20-1	few	TRBJ2-1	NA	10	CSALGVEQFF	TGCAGTGCCCTCGGGGTTGAGCAGTTCTTC
TRBV4-1	few	TRBJ2-3	TRBD2	18	CASSQDPRLAGGTDTQYF	TGCGCCAGCAGCCAAGATCCTCGCTTAGCGGGAGGGACAGATACGCAGTATTTT
TRBV18	few	TRBJ2-3	NA	15	CASSPRREATDTQYF	TGTGCCAGCTCACCACGTCGTGAAGCCACAGATACGCAGTATTTT
TRBV29-1	few	TRBJ2-7	NA	13	CSVARGDRYEQYF	TGCAGCGTTGCACGGGGGGACAGATACGAGCAGTACTTC
TRBV7-2	few	TRBJ2-5	TRBD2	16	CASSLQVGGSSETQYF	TGTGCCAGCAGCTTACAGGTTGGCGGGAGCTCTGAGACCCAGTACTTC
TRBV15	few	TRBJ2-5	NA	14	CATSSLRVGITQYF	TGTGCCACCAGCAGCTTAAGGGTAGGGATTACCCAGTACTTC
TRBV19	NA	TRBJ2-3	TRBD1	14	CASIGTGVGDTQYF	TGTGCCAGTATCGGGACAGGGGTTGGGGATACGCAGTATTTT
TRBV11-2	few	TRBJ2-3	NA	15	CASSLDPGHTDTQYF	TGTGCCAGCAGCTTAGATCCAGGACACACAGATACGCAGTATTTT
TRBV19	NA	TRBJ1-2	NA	11	CASSIAREYTF	TGTGCCAGTAGTATAGCAAGGGAATACACCTTC
TRBV5-1	NA	TRBJ1-2	TRBD1	18	CASSLFRDSNKRNYGYTF	TGCGCCAGCAGCTTATTCCGGGACAGCAACAAGCGGAACTATGGCTACACCTTC
TRBV19	NA	TRBJ2-1	NA	12	CASKDSYNEQFF	TGTGCCAGTAAGGACTCCTACAATGAGCAGTTCTTC
TRBV9	NA	TRBJ2-1	TRBD2	18	CASSARLAGVYGDNEQFF	TGTGCCAGCAGCGCAAGACTAGCGGGAGTTTACGGGGACAATGAGCAGTTCTTC
TRBV5-1	few	TRBJ2-1	TRBD2	15	CASSPVAGTYNEQFF	TGCGCCAGCAGCCCAGTAGCGGGAACCTACAATGAGCAGTTCTTC
TRBV18	few	TRBJ2-3	NA	15	CASSPVGAVTDTQYF	TGTGCCAGCTCACCAGTTGGGGCAGTCACAGATACGCAGTATTTT
TRBV7-2	few	TRBJ2-7	NA	14	CASSPRGLSYEQYF	TGTGCCAGCAGCCCCCGGGGCCTCTCCTACGAGCAGTACTTC
TRBV18	NA	TRBJ2-7	TRBD1	14	CASSPLTGIYEQYF	TGTGCCAGCTCACCCCTGACAGGGATCTACGAGCAGTACTTC
TRBV10-3	NA	TRBJ2-7	TRBD1	17	CAISDHVDRDGSYEQYF	TGTGCCATCAGTGATCACGTTGACAGGGACGGGTCCTACGAGCAGTACTTC
TRBV7-3	few	TRBJ2-5	TRBD2	14	CASSFGTSGETQYF	TGTGCCAGCAGCTTCGGGACTAGCGGAGAGACCCAGTACTTC
TRBV7-9	NA	TRBJ2-2	NA	14	CASSLAVNTGELFF	TGTGCCAGCAGCTTAGCCGTGAACACCGGGGAGCTGTTTTTT
TRBV13	NA	TRBJ2-1	TRBD2	15	CASSLAGGPTSEQFF	TGTGCGAGCAGCTTAGCGGGAGGGCCGACTAGTGAGCAGTTCTTC
TRBV4-2	few	TRBJ2-1	TRBD2	17	CASSQEQGLAEYNEQFF	TGTGCCAGCAGCCAAGAACAAGGACTAGCGGAATACAATGAGCAGTTCTTC
TRBV7-2	NA	TRBJ2-2	NA	15	CASSPQGGHTGELFF	TGTGCCAGCAGCCCCCAGGGGGGGCACACCGGGGAGCTGTTTTTT
TRBV5-1	NA	TRBJ2-5	NA	14	CASSLATPKETQYF	TGCGCCAGCAGCTTGGCTACCCCCAAAGAGACCCAGTACTTC
TRBV9	NA	TRBJ2-6	TRBD1	17	CASSASGQVAGANVLTF	TGTGCCAGCAGCGCATCGGGACAGGTTGCTGGGGCCAACGTCCTGACTTTC
TRBV6-5	NA	TRBJ1-2	NA	11	CASSPGNGYTF	TGTGCCAGCAGTCCCGGGAATGGCTACACCTTC
TRBV4-3	NA	TRBJ1-3	TRBD1	15	CASSQNRGSGNTIYF	TGCGCCAGCAGCCAAAACAGGGGATCTGGAAACACCATATATTTT
TRBV9	NA	TRBJ2-3	NA	16	CASSGDSGGRTDTQYF	TGTGCCAGCAGCGGGGATAGTGGGGGACGCACAGATACGCAGTATTTT
TRBV20-1	few	TRBJ1-2	NA	11	CSATIMDGYTF	TGCAGTGCTACCATTATGGATGGCTACACCTTC
TRBV9	few	TRBJ2-2	NA	15	CASSVLGGIEGELFF	TGTGCCAGCAGCGTACTGGGAGGAATAGAGGGGGAGCTGTTTTTT
TRBV5-1	NA	TRBJ1-4	NA	14	CASSLGQAREKLFF	TGCGCCAGCAGCTTGGGACAGGCCCGAGAAAAACTGTTTTTT
TRBV11-2	NA	TRBJ2-7	NA	13	CASSLAPGDEQYF	TGTGCCAGCAGCTTAGCCCCGGGCGACGAGCAGTACTTC
TRBV15	NA	TRBJ1-3	NA	14	CATSRSRVGSTIYF	TGTGCCACCAGCAGATCCAGGGTCGGCTCCACCATATATTTT
TRBV20-1	few	TRBJ2-5	NA	11	CTARVWETQYF	TGCACGGCCAGGGTTTGGGAGACCCAGTACTTC
TRBV5-6	few	TRBJ2-5	NA	13	CASSRSGKETQYF	TGTGCCAGCAGCCGGTCGGGGAAAGAGACCCAGTACTTC
TRBV5-6	few	TRBJ2-2	NA	17	CASSHLGKGQGPGELFF	TGTGCCAGCAGCCATTTGGGAAAAGGGCAGGGCCCCGGGGAGCTGTTTTTT
TRBV10-3	few	TRBJ2-2	NA	14	CAGRTPGSPGELFF	TGTGCCGGACGGACTCCGGGCTCTCCCGGGGAGCTGTTTTTT
TRBV11-2	few	TRBJ2-7	NA	15	CASSLVAGQFYEQYF	TGTGCCAGCAGCTTAGTTGCGGGACAGTTCTACGAGCAGTACTTC
TRBV29-1	few	TRBJ2-1	NA	14	CSVETPSRVNEQFF	TGCAGCGTTGAAACCCCCTCTCGCGTCAATGAGCAGTTCTTC